This T cell receptor (beta chain) derives from a study of blood T cell repertoires in COVID-19. About the research overall: Acute and convalescent COVID-19 samples came from the United States, Italy and Spain. In each case, the material was cDNA or gDNA derived from T cells, B-cell-depleted T cells, or PBMCs.

The authors' processing: Scientists estimated how many nucleated cells there were by amplifying reference gene primers. Assay: immunoSEQ multiplex PCR; the TCRdb copy retains only in-frame clones and omits some. Clonal size and the V and J genes are those of that table, whereas D and trimming came from the DNA. The sample yields under 250,000 clones, more than 70% seen once. This CDR3 spans 18 amino acids. CDR1 is SGDLS and CDR2 is YYNGEE in the germline V gene. The V and J ends lost 3 bases and 0 bases respectively, with 16 bases between them. The TCR sequence derives from a man in his fifties with active or convalescent COVID-19. Sequenced material: peripheral blood. This chain connects TRBV9 to TRBJ1-6; the D is unclear. CDR3 bases: TGTGCCAGCAGCGCGGATCCTAGACTGAGCTCCTATAATTCACCCCTCCACTTT. This sequence encodes CASSADPRLSSYNSPLHF.